Presented here are 14 T cell receptor beta chains from one specimen sequenced in a study of T-cell memory formation after mild COVID-19 (dated by TCRdb to the early 2020s). Libraries were constructed by 5' RACE. Reads for this sample came from an Illumina NovaSeq 6000. In-frame beta chains were kept once TCRdb had trimmed the public reads at Q25 with fastp and called clones with MiXCR. Rows are combined by CDR3 protein, so each entry shows the most common genes and DNA. For this sample there are some 210,000 distinct CDR3 sequences; roughly a tenth appear just once. 2.5% to 3.5% of the sample is held by the ten biggest clonotypes. Material for sequencing was PBMCs or a T cell subset sorted from them (not recorded which). The receptor source for this set is a man younger than 30 who had mild COVID-19 (a few samples of this study predate the infection). The sample titles of this study are shuffled in the database, so cell type and time point are left out; the donor was told from shared clones.

The V gene is TRBV5-4, the J gene TRBJ2-3; 8 positions agree with TRBD1. The V and J ends lost 4 bases and 4 bases, in that order; junction bases with no gene match: 8. The CDR3 runs to 15 residues. Germline V CDR1 and CDR2: SGHNT, YYREEE (reference sequence). The CDR3 nucleotides read TGTGCCAGCAGCCCCCGGGACAGGAAGGCAGATACGCAGTATTTT. Translating gives CASSPRDRKADTQYF.

This chain connects TRBV6-2 or TRBV6-3 to TRBJ1-3, with D unresolved. Germline V CDR1 and CDR2: MNHEY, SVGEGT. The CDR3 length is 13 residues. Deletions cut 6 bases from V and 2 bases from J, with 8 bases between. The CDR3 DNA follows: TGTGCCAGCAGGGATCCCGCTGGAAACACCATATATTTT. Its translation is CASRDPAGNTIYF.

This clonotype appeared a few times. The V call is TRBV12-3 or TRBV12-4, the J call TRBJ1-4, with TRBD1 matching over 9 bases. The CDR3 runs 15 residues. The trim removed 4 bases at V and 5 bases at J, leaving 5 bases unmatched. The CDR3 DNA is TGTGCCAGCAGTTCCGGACAGGGGTTAAATGAAAAACTGTTTTTT. It translates to CASSSGQGLNEKLFF.

This chain connects TRBV28 to TRBJ2-3, with 10 bases identical to TRBD2. Germline values: CDR1 MDHEN, CDR2 SYDVKM. After removal of 2 bases from V and 3 bases from J, the junction contained 5 bases not matched to a gene. The CDR3 sequence is 16 residues long. CDR3 nucleotides: TGTGCCAGCAGTTTAGGTCCGGGACTAGCGACAGATACGCAGTATTTT. As protein: CASSLGPGLATDTQYF.

A remark on this clonotype: One end of the junction varies from germline; a read error may be responsible. The rearrangement joins TRBV27 to TRBJ1-1; no firm D call. In germline, CDR1 is MNHEY, CDR2 SMNVEV (reference sequence). The length of the CDR3 is 13 residues. CDR3 sequence: CASSLKGPPRVHF. The CDR3 DNA reads as TGTGCCAGCAGTCTAAAGGGCCCACCCCGGGTCCATTTT.

The J gene is TRBJ2-7, the V gene TRBV5-6; possible D gene TRBD1, 5 bases. From germline, CDR1 is SGHDT and CDR2 YYEEEE. The ends were cut back, 0 bases at V and 3 bases at J, with 10 bases in the middle. The CDR3 sequence is 14 residues long. In nucleotides, the CDR3 is TGTGCCAGCAGCTTGGCCGGCAGGGTCTACGAGCAGTACTTC. Translation gives CASSLAGRVYEQYF.

This clonotype was counted many times. This rearrangement joins TRBV4-3 to TRBJ1-2; the D is unclear. Germline assignment: CDR1 LGHNA and CDR2 YSLEER. The CDR3 sequence is 14 residues long. Deletions cut 0 bases from V and 4 bases from J, with 9 bases between. In nucleotides, the CDR3 is TGCGCCAGCAGCCAAGAATCCAGCACCTATGGCTACACCTTC. Translated: CASSQESSTYGYTF.

This clonotype was seen a few times. V is TRBV20-1 and J is TRBJ1-3; D gene unclear. CDR3 length equals 13 residues. CDR1 is DFQATT, CDR2 SNEGSKA, per germline (reference sequence). The V end was cut by 2 bases, the J end by 2 bases, with 7 bases between. CDR3 in amino acids: CSARFGAGNTIYF. CDR3 DNA: TGCAGTGCTAGATTCGGTGCTGGAAACACCATATATTTT.

This clonotype was counted ten times or more. This sequence joins TRBV20-1 and TRBJ1-2; 9 bases are a match to TRBD1. The J segment lost 7 bases and the V segment lost 1 base, leaving 10 bases of the junction unmatched. The germline V gene encodes CDR1 DFQATT and CDR2 SNEGSKA (reference sequence). This CDR3 has 15 amino acids. CDR3 DNA: TGCAGTGCTAGAGGGGGGGGACAGGGTTTGGGTGGCTACACCTTC. The encoded protein is CSARGGGQGLGGYTF.

The chain uses TRBV6-2 or TRBV6-3 and TRBJ2-2; D gene unclear. This CDR3 has 14 amino acids. V lost 10 bases, J lost 1 base, and 13 bases lay in between. CDR1 MNHEY and CDR2 SVGEGT come from the germline V gene. The CDR3 protein is CATYRHRNTGELFF. CDR3 DNA sequence: TGTGCCACCTACCGCCACAGGAACACCGGGGAGCTGTTTTTT.

This clonotype was observed a few times. V is TRBV12-3 or TRBV12-4 and J is TRBJ1-4, with D unresolved. V lost 2 bases and J lost 0, with 4 bases in between. The length of the CDR3 is 14 residues. CDR3 sequence reads: CASSLRTTNEKLFF. CDR3 coding DNA: TGTGCCAGCAGTTTACGTACAACTAATGAAAAACTGTTTTTT.

This clonotype was seen more than once but under ten times. The chain carries TRBV6-1 and TRBJ2-2; D possibly corresponds to TRBD2 (5 bases). Germline values: CDR1 MNHNS, CDR2 SASEGT. This CDR3 has 13 amino acids. Trimming shortened V by 4 bases and J by 5 bases, and 8 bases separated the two germline ends. CDR3 protein: CASSVRGTGELFF. The CDR3 DNA is TGTGCCAGCAGTGTTCGCGGGACCGGGGAGCTGTTTTTT.

The table lists this clonotype with a few counts. This rearrangement joins TRBV10-3 to TRBJ1-1; D is unresolved. From germline, CDR1 is ENHRY and CDR2 SYGVKD. The CDR3 consists of 16 residues. Trimming removed 4 bases at V and 0 bases at J, with 15 bases between. The CDR3 DNA sequence: TGTGCCATCAGTGGGCGGCGAACTTCAATGAACACTGAAGCTTTCTTT. Protein: CAISGRRTSMNTEAFF.

This clonotype appeared a few times. The gene calls are TRBV7-9 and TRBJ2-1; TRBD2 matches 9 bases. Germline-derived CDR1 and CDR2 are SEHNR and FQNEAQ (reference sequence). Trimming took 1 base from V and 7 from J; bases not matched to a gene: 11. This CDR3 has 17 residues. CDR3 in DNA: TGTGCCAGCAGCTTAGTAGCGCTAGCGGGGAGTAGAAATGAGCAGTTCTTC. Amino acid sequence: CASSLVALAGSRNEQFF.